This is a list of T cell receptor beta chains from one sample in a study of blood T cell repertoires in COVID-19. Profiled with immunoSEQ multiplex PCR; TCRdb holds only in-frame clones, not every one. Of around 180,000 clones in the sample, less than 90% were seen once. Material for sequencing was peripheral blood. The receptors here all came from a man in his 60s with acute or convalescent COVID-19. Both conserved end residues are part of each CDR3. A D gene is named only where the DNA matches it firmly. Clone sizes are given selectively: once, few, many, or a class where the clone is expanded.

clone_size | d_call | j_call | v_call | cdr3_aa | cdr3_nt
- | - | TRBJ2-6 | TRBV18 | CASSEGVSGANVLTF | TGTGCCAGCTCAGAGGGGGTCTCCGGGGCCAACGTCCTGACTTTC
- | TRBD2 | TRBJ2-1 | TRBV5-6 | CASSIPLAGPRNEQFF | TGTGCCAGCAGCATCCCCCTAGCGGGGCCACGGAATGAGCAGTTCTTC
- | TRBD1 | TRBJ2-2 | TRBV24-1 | CATSDLEGGTANTGELFF | TGTGCCACCAGTGATTTGGAGGGTGGGACAGCGAACACCGGGGAGCTGTTTTTT
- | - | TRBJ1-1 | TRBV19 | CASSIDFFREAFF | TGTGCCAGTAGTATAGATTTTTTCAGAGAAGCTTTCTTT
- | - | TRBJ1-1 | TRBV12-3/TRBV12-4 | CASSRDWGSEAFF | TGTGCCAGCAGTCGGGACTGGGGCTCTGAAGCTTTCTTT
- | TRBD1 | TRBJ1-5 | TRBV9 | CASSSSDRINQPQHF | TGTGCCAGCAGCTCATCGGACAGGATCAATCAGCCCCAGCATTTT
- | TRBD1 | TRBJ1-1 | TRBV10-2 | CASKQGVTEAFF | TGCGCCAGCAAGCAGGGGGTCACTGAAGCTTTCTTT
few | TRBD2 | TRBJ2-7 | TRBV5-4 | CASSLGLAGASEQYF | TGTGCCAGCAGCCTAGGACTAGCGGGAGCGAGTGAGCAGTACTTC
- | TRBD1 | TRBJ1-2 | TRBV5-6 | CASSLGQGVGGYTF | TGTGCCAGCAGCTTAGGACAGGGGGTAGGCGGCTACACCTTC
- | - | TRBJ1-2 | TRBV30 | CAWSGTAYGYTF | TGTGCCTGGAGTGGTACAGCCTATGGCTACACCTTC
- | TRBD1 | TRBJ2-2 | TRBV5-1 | CASSQTGGADTGELFF | TGCGCCAGCAGTCAGACAGGGGGCGCCGACACCGGGGAGCTGTTTTTT
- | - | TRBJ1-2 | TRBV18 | CASSPPTATTRGYTF | TGTGCCAGCTCACCACCGACGGCCACTACCCGGGGCTACACCTTC
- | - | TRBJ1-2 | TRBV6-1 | CASSEGQFYGYTF | TGTGCCAGCAGTGAAGGGCAGTTCTATGGCTACACCTTC
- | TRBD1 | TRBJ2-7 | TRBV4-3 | CASSQGTGLYEQYF | TGCGCCAGCAGCCAAGGGACAGGACTCTACGAGCAGTACTTC
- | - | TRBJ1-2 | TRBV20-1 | CSASPANYGYTF | TGCAGTGCTAGTCCCGCTAACTATGGCTACACCTTC
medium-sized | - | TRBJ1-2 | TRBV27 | CASSLGPAGYGYTF | TGTGCCAGCAGTTTAGGCCCGGCGGGCTATGGCTACACCTTC
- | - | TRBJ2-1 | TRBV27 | CASSFGGSDNEQFF | TGTGCCAGCAGTTTTGGGGGGTCCGACAATGAGCAGTTCTTC
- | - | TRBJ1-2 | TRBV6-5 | CASSYRGASNYGYTF | TGTGCCAGCAGTTATCGAGGAGCCTCGAACTATGGCTACACCTTC
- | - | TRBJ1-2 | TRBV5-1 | CASSLDGDYGYTF | TGCGCCAGCAGCCTAGACGGGGACTATGGCTACACCTTC
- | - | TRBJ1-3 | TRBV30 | CAWSAPGGPSGNTIYF | TGTGCCTGGAGTGCCCCCGGAGGTCCCTCTGGAAACACCATATATTTT
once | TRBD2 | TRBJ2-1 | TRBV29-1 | CSASGTSDNEQFF | TGCAGCGCATCCGGGACTAGCGACAATGAGCAGTTCTTC
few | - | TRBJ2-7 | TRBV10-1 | CASSESRRGLNEQYF | TGCGCCAGCAGTGAGTCGCGCAGGGGATTGAACGAGCAGTACTTC
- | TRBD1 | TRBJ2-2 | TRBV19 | CASRADRGPGELFF | TGTGCCAGTAGGGCGGACAGGGGGCCCGGGGAGCTGTTTTTT
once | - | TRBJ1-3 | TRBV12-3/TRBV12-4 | CASSLSRNTIYF | TGTGCCAGCAGTTTATCTCGTAACACCATATATTTT
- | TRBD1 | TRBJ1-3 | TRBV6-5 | CASSYSDREDTIYF | TGTGCCAGCAGTTACTCCGACAGGGAGGACACCATATATTTT
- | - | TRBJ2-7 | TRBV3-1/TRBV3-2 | CASSQGESSYEQYF | TGTGCCAGCAGCCAAGGGGAGAGCTCCTACGAGCAGTACTTC
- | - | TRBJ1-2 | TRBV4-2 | CASSQDERASYGYTF | TGTGCCAGCAGCCAAGACGAGAGAGCGAGCTATGGCTACACCTTC
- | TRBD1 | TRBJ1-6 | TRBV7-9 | CASSLGQGDASPLHF | TGTGCCAGCAGCCTGGGACAGGGTGACGCATCACCCCTCCACTTT
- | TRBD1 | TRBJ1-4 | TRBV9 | CASSAGGTGAVKLFF | TGTGCCAGCAGCGCCGGAGGGACAGGGGCTGTAAAACTGTTTTTT
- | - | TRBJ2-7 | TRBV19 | CASTSTATAYEQYF | TGTGCCAGCACCTCGACAGCTACCGCCTACGAGCAGTACTTC